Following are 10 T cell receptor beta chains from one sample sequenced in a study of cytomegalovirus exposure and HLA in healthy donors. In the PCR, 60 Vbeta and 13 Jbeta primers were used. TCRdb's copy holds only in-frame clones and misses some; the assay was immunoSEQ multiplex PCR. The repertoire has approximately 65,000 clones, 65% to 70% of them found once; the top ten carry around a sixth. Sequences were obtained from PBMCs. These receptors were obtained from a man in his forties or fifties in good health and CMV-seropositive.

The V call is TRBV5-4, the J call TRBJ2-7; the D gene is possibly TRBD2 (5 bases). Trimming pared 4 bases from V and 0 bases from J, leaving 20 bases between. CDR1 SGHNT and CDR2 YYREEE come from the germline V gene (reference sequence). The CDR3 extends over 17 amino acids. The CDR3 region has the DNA TGTGCCAGCAGCCAGAAAAGCGGAATAGGATACTCCTACGAGCAGTACTTC. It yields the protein CASSQKSGIGYSYEQYF.

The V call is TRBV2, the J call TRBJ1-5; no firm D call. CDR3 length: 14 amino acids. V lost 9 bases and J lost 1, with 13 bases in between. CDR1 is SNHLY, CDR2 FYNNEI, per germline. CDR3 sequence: CASCGFWSNQPQHF. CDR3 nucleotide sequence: TGTGCCAGTTGCGGCTTTTGGAGCAATCAGCCCCAGCATTTT.

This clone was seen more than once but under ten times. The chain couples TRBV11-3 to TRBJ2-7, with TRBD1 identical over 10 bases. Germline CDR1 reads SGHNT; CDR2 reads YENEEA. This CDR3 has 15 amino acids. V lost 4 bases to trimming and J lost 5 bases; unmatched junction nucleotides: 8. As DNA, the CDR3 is TGTGCCAGCAGCTCCTATCCGACAGGGGGCAACGAGCAGTACTTC. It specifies CASSSYPTGGNEQYF.

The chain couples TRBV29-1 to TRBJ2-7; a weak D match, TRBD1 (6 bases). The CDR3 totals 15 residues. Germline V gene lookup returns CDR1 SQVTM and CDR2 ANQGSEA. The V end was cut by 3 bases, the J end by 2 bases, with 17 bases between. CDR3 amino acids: CSVDSGVGKAYEQYF. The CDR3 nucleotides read TGCAGCGTTGATTCAGGGGTGGGGAAGGCCTACGAGCAGTACTTC.

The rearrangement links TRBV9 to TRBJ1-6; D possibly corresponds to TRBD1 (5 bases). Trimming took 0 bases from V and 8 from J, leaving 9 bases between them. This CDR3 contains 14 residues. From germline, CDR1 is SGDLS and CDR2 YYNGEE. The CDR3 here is CASSVGPGDSPLHF. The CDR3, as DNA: TGTGCCAGCAGCGTAGGCCCGGGGGATTCACCCCTCCACTTT.

The CDR3 DNA sequence: TGTGCCATCAGTGCGGACAATGAGCAGTTCTTC. Protein sequence: CAISADNEQFF. This chain joins TRBV10-3 and TRBJ2-1; D ambiguous. Deletions cut 4 bases from V and 5 bases from J, with 3 bases between. The CDR3 is made up of 11 amino acids. Germline-derived CDR1 and CDR2 are ENHRY and SYGVKD.

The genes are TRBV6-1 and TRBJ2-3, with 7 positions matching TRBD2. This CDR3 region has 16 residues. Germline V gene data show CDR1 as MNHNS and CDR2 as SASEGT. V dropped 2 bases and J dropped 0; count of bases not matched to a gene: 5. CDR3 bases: TGTGCCAGCAGTGAAACCACTAGCGTTAGCACAGATACGCAGTATTTT. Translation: CASSETTSVSTDTQYF.

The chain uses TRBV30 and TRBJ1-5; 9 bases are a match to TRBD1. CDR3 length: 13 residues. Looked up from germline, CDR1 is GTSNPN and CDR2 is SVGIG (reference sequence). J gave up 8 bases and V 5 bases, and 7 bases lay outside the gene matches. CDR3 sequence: CAWGGQGMEPQHF. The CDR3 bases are TGTGCCTGGGGGGGACAGGGAATGGAGCCCCAGCATTTT.

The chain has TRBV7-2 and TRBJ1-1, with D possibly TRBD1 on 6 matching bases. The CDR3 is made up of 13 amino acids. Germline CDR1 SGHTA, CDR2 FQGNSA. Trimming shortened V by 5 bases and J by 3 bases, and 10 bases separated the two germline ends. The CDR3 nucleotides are TGTGCCAGCAGCGCCGGGACACACACTGAAGCTTTCTTT. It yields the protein CASSAGTHTEAFF. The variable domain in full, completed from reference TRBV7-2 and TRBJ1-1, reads GAGVSQSPSNKVTEKGKDVELRCDPISGHTALYWYRQSLGQGLEFLIYFQGNSAPDKSGLPSDRFSAERTGGSVSTLTIQRTQQEDSAVYLCASSAGTHTEAFFGQGTRLTVV.

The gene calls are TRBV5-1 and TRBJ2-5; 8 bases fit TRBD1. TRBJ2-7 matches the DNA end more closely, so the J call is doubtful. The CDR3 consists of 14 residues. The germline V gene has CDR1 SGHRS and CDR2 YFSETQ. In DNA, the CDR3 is TGCGCCAGCAGCCCGCAGGGGGCCGGCTACGAGCAGTACTTC. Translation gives CASSPQGAGYEQYF.